What follows are 26 T cell receptor beta chains derived from one specimen sequenced in a study of blood T cell repertoires in COVID-19. Libraries were prepared by immunoSEQ multiplex PCR; TCRdb keeps only in-frame clonotypes and omits some of them. Of 45,000 to 50,000 clones detected, 70% to 90% appear once; the ten largest clones hold about a tenth. Sequencing was performed on peripheral blood. These receptors all come from a human donor in a cohort sampled during active COVID-19.

The chain is built from TRBV7-9 and TRBJ2-1, with D tentatively TRBD1 (5 bases). V was pared by 4 bases and J by 10 bases, with 11 bases between. CDR1 is SEHNR, CDR2 FQNEAQ, per germline (reference sequence). This CDR3 is built from 12 residues. The CDR3 DNA is TGTGCCAGCAGCTCTGGGGCAGCCGAGCAGTTCTTC. As protein: CASSSGAAEQFF.

The V call is TRBV5-1, the J call TRBJ2-7; 9 bases agree with TRBD1. CDR1 and CDR2 from the germline V gene are SGHRS and YFSETQ. After removal of 1 base from V and 2 bases from J, the junction contained 10 bases not matched to a gene. The CDR3 is made up of 17 amino acids. In DNA, the CDR3 is TGCGCCAGCAGCTTGTCCCCGTGGGACAGGGTCGCCTACGAGCAGTACTTC. It yields the protein CASSLSPWDRVAYEQYF.

The chain couples TRBV4-2 to TRBJ2-1; D is possibly TRBD2 (5 bases). The V gene's germline CDR1 is LGHNA and CDR2 YNFKEQ. Trimming cost V 1 base and J 8 bases, with 9 bases left between them. The CDR3 is made up of 13 amino acids. CDR3 residues: CASSQAGLDEQFF. CDR3 coding DNA: TGTGCCAGCAGCCAAGCCGGACTCGATGAGCAGTTCTTC.

This clone came up once. The chain couples TRBV2 to TRBJ2-5; D not certain. Germline V gives CDR1 SNHLY, CDR2 FYNNEI. The CDR3 has 16 residues. Trimming pared 2 bases from V and 5 bases from J, leaving 18 bases between. The CDR3 is CASSESPSRRGETQYF. The DNA for the CDR3 is TGTGCCAGCAGTGAATCGCCGAGCCGCAGAGGTGAGACCCAGTACTTC.

V gene TRBV19 combines with J gene TRBJ1-2, with D possibly matching TRBD1 (6 bases). Per germline, CDR1 LNHDA and CDR2 SQIVND (reference sequence). There are 14 residues in the CDR3. Trimming pared 6 bases from V and 2 bases from J, leaving 13 bases between. The CDR3 spells CASRRQDLNYGYTF. The CDR3 region has the DNA TGTGCCAGTAGGCGACAGGATCTCAACTATGGCTACACCTTC.

This clone has a single count. The V gene is TRBV27, the J gene TRBJ2-7, with D hard to call. The CDR3 totals 11 residues. The V gene's germline CDR1 is MNHEY and CDR2 SMNVEV (reference sequence). V was shortened by 2 bases and J by 4 bases, with 3 bases between the two germline ends. CDR3 in amino acids: CASSLPYEQYF. The CDR3 nucleotides are TGTGCCAGCAGTTTACCTTACGAGCAGTACTTC.

The chain couples TRBV4-3 to TRBJ1-3, with D unclear. The V end lost 0 bases, the J end lost 3 bases, and 3 bases lay between the germline ends. This CDR3 comprises 13 residues. The germline CDR1 and CDR2 sequences are LGHNA and YSLEER. CDR3 amino acids: CASSQDLGNTIYF. The CDR3 coding sequence is TGCGCCAGCAGCCAAGACCTTGGAAACACCATATATTTT.

The chain joins TRBV4-2 to TRBJ1-4, with no clear D. Germline lookup yields CDR1 LGHNA and CDR2 YNFKEQ. Trimming shortened V by 0 bases and J by 4 bases, and 12 bases separated the two germline ends. The CDR3 length is 16 residues. The CDR3 spells CASSQDEADRNEKLFF. The CDR3 coding sequence is TGTGCCAGCAGCCAAGATGAGGCAGACCGTAATGAAAAACTGTTTTTT.

The rearrangement uses TRBV6-1 and TRBJ1-4; 11 positions agree with TRBD1. Unmatched junction bases numbered 2, after V lost 0 bases and J lost 8 bases. The length of the CDR3 is 15 residues. Germline V gives CDR1 MNHNS, CDR2 SASEGT. The CDR3 DNA sequence: TGTGCCAGCAGTGAAGCTGGGACAGGGGGAGAAAAACTGTTTTTT. As protein: CASSEAGTGGEKLFF.

A single count supports this clone. The chain is built from TRBV18 and TRBJ2-6; 9 bases line up with TRBD1. This CDR3 comprises 19 residues. V lost 3 bases to trimming and J lost 2 bases; unmatched junction nucleotides: 11. Germline V CDR1 and CDR2: KGHSH, LQKENI. This CDR3 reads CASSPLPTGGSPGANVLTF. DNA for the CDR3: TGTGCCAGCTCACCCCTACCGACAGGGGGTTCGCCTGGGGCCAACGTCCTGACTTTC.

V gene TRBV9 combines with J gene TRBJ2-1, with 8 positions matching TRBD1. Germline V gene sequence: CDR1 SGDLS, CDR2 YYNGEE. After removal of 0 bases from V and 6 bases from J, the junction contained 5 bases not matched to a gene. The CDR3 contains 15 residues. Here the CDR3 reads CASSVGRQGFNEQFF. The CDR3 DNA follows: TGTGCCAGCAGCGTAGGGAGACAGGGGTTCAATGAGCAGTTCTTC.

The chain carries TRBV19 and TRBJ1-2, with TRBD1 matching 8 bases. The CDR3 contains 12 residues. The trim removed 4 bases at V and 6 bases at J, leaving 1 base unmatched. The germline CDR1 and CDR2 sequences are LNHDA and SQIVND (reference sequence). CDR3 protein: CASSKQGDGYTF. The CDR3 bases are TGTGCCAGTAGTAAACAGGGGGATGGCTACACCTTC.

The chain uses TRBV10-1 and TRBJ2-7, with 8 bases that match TRBD1. The germline V gene has CDR1 WNHNN and CDR2 SYGVQD (reference sequence). After removal of 5 bases from V and 5 bases from J, the junction contained 5 bases not matched to a gene. The length of the CDR3 is 13 residues. The CDR3 sequence: CASSFSQGDEQYF. CDR3 bases: TGCGCCAGCAGTTTTTCACAGGGGGACGAGCAGTACTTC.

The chain joins TRBV9 to TRBJ1-3; possibly TRBD1 for D (6 bases). V was cut by 0 bases and J by 2 bases, with 15 bases left in between. CDR1 is SGDLS and CDR2 is YYNGEE in the germline V gene. CDR3 length: 17 amino acids. CDR3 sequence (DNA): TGTGCCAGCAGCGTAGAGACAGGACTGACGACTGGAAACACCATATATTTT. This sequence encodes CASSVETGLTTGNTIYF.

The chain employs TRBV4-2 and TRBJ2-3; D might be TRBD2 (6 bases). Germline V gives CDR1 LGHNA, CDR2 YNFKEQ. This CDR3 has 18 residues. Trimming cost V 0 bases and J 3 bases, with 19 bases left between them. CDR3 bases: TGTGCCAGCAGCCAAGAGTTGAGGCCGGAGGGGTTGACAGATACGCAGTATTTT. It translates to CASSQELRPEGLTDTQYF.

The chain has TRBV4-1 and TRBJ1-4, with TRBD1 as a possible D gene (5 bases). CDR1 is MGHRA, CDR2 YSYEKL, per germline. This CDR3 is 14 amino acids long. V was clipped by 5 bases and J by 3 bases, with 10 bases between them. CDR3 in amino acids: CASSTDIANEKLFF. The CDR3 coding sequence is TGCGCCAGCAGCACGGACATAGCTAATGAAAAACTGTTTTTT.

The chain employs TRBV5-1 and TRBJ2-3, with D hard to call. This CDR3 is built from 14 residues. Looked up from germline, CDR1 is SGHRS and CDR2 is YFSETQ. The ends were cut back, 0 bases at V and 2 bases at J, with 7 bases in the middle. CDR3 DNA: TGCGCCAGCAGCTTGGACTCCTTCACAGATACGCAGTATTTT. The encoded protein is CASSLDSFTDTQYF. The full variable domain, completed using reference TRBV5-1 and TRBJ2-3, is KAGVTQTPRYLIKTRGQQVTLSCSPISGHRSVSWYQQTPGQGLQFLFEYFSETQRNKGNFPGRFSGRQFSNSRSEMNVSTLELGDSALYLCASSLDSFTDTQYFGPGTRLTVL.

V and J are TRBV12-3 or TRBV12-4 and TRBJ2-1, with TRBD1 identical over 9 bases. The CDR3 extends over 13 amino acids. The junction had 0 bases not matched to a gene; V was cut back by 1 base and J by 8 bases. The CDR3 loop reads CASSLGDRDEQFF. CDR3 bases: TGTGCCAGCAGTTTAGGGGACAGGGATGAGCAGTTCTTC.

The chain's CDR3 is CASSVAGQGALYGYTF. The CDR3 nucleotides read TGCGCCAGCAGCGTCGCGGGACAGGGGGCTCTCTATGGCTACACCTTC. This chain connects TRBV5-1 to TRBJ1-2; 12 bases line up with TRBD1. CDR3 length: 16 amino acids. Trimming cost V 4 bases and J 4 bases; bases outside gene matches: 8. Germline CDR1 is SGHRS and CDR2 is YFSETQ.

The rearrangement uses TRBV15 and TRBJ2-2; 10 bases are shared with TRBD2. Per the germline V gene, CDR1 is LNHNV and CDR2 is YYDKDF (reference sequence). J gave up 4 bases and V 1 base, and 3 bases lay outside the gene matches. The CDR3 has 16 amino acids. CDR3 sequence reads: CATSRGTSGGTGELFF. The CDR3 nucleotides are TGTGCCACCAGCAGAGGGACTAGCGGTGGCACCGGGGAGCTGTTTTTT.

The V gene is TRBV4-1, the J gene TRBJ2-7, with 7 bases that match TRBD1. The length of the CDR3 is 14 residues. Trimming took 4 bases from V and 7 from J; bases not matched to a gene: 10. CDR1 and CDR2 from the germline V gene are MGHRA and YSYEKL. This CDR3 reads CASSPGTAVREQYF. Here the CDR3 DNA reads TGCGCCAGCAGCCCCGGGACAGCCGTACGAGAGCAGTACTTC.

The V call is TRBV6-5, the J call TRBJ2-1, with a weak D call TRBD2 (7 bases). Germline V gene sequence: CDR1 MNHEY, CDR2 SVGAGI. Trimming cost V 11 bases and J 8 bases, with 25 bases left between them. CDR3 length equals 15 residues. DNA of the CDR3: TGTGCCTCACGCTCTATCTGGGGGGGGCCGGATGAGCAGTTCTTC. Translated: CASRSIWGGPDEQFF.

This sequence joins TRBV11-3 and TRBJ2-1, with 7 nucleotides matching TRBD1. Germline assignment: CDR1 SGHNT and CDR2 YENEEA. The CDR3 totals 15 residues. Trimming took 5 bases from V and 7 from J; bases not matched to a gene: 11. CDR3: CASSIGPQGSNEQFF. The DNA for the CDR3 is TGTGCCAGCAGCATTGGGCCACAGGGGTCGAATGAGCAGTTCTTC.

The chain has TRBV13 and TRBJ2-5, with 11 positions matching TRBD2. Per the germline V gene, CDR1 is PRHDT and CDR2 is FYEKMQ (reference sequence). J gave up 3 bases and V 5 bases, and 5 bases lay outside the gene matches. This CDR3 comprises 15 residues. The CDR3 coding sequence is TGTGCCAGCAGCCCCCAGACTAGCGGGGAAGAGACCCAGTACTTC. Translated: CASSPQTSGEETQYF.

The chain is built from TRBV3-1 (or the pseudogene TRBV3-2) and TRBJ2-1; 8 bases agree with TRBD2. CDR1 is LGHDT, CDR2 YNNKEL, per germline (reference sequence). The V and J ends lost 7 bases and 3 bases, in that order; junction bases with no gene match: 17. CDR3 size: 18 residues. The CDR3, as DNA: TGTGCCAGCACTCCGACAGTGGTAGCGGGGTCGATCTACAATGAGCAGTTCTTC. It yields the protein CASTPTVVAGSIYNEQFF.

The chain is built from TRBV7-9 and TRBJ1-2; no definite D call. There are 13 residues in the CDR3. V was pared by 5 bases and J by 3 bases, with 10 bases between. CDR1 and CDR2 (germline): SEHNR, FQNEAQ (reference sequence). CDR3 in amino acids: CASSPEPYYGYTF. The CDR3 DNA follows: TGTGCCAGCAGCCCGGAGCCTTACTATGGCTACACCTTC.